The sequence of this T cell receptor (beta chain) was determined in a study of cytomegalovirus exposure and HLA in healthy donors. Study results and caveats: In vitro confirmation showed three CMV-associated chains to be CMV antigen specific. The classifier reportedly diagnosed cytomegalovirus status with high specificity and sensitivity. The investigators catalogued 150 to 200 TCR beta chains as cytomegalovirus-associated. In a later analysis, first-cohort TCR clusters were found to tend to co-occur in the roughly 120 validation repertoires.

As to this clone: Its antigen remains unknown.

Using immunoSEQ multiplex PCR, the repertoire was profiled, and TCRdb retains in-frame clones only, with some absent. The sample includes 150,000 to 200,000 clones, around four fifths of them seen just once. Germline V lookup: CDR1 GTSNPN, CDR2 SVGIG (reference sequence). This CDR3 comprises 13 residues. V lost 6 bases and J 4 bases, leaving 12 bases between the germline ends. The clonotype was recovered from a young man in good health and CMV-seropositive. The sample was PBMCs. The chain employs TRBV30 and TRBJ2-2; D might be TRBD1 (6 bases). CDR3: CACMTGSTGELFF. CDR3 in DNA: TGTGCCTGTATGACAGGTAGCACCGGGGAGCTGTTTTTT. Filled out from reference TRBV30 and TRBJ2-2, the complete variable domain reads SQTIHQWPATLVQPVGSPLSLECTVEGTSNPNLYWYRQAAGRGLQLLFYSVGIGQISSEVPQNLSASRPQDRQFILSSKKLLLSDSGFYLCACMTGSTGELFFGEGSRLTVL.